The 18 T cell receptor beta chains in this list originate from one sample, sequenced in a study of regulatory T cells in long-lasting Graves disease. Sample time point: persistent/refractory GD, antithyroid drugs over 5 years with positive TRAb. Following extraction of RNA from PBMCs, that RNA was used to make the TCR library. CDR3 regions were amplified by Arm-PCR using iRepertoire HTBI primers to build TCR beta libraries. TCRdb recomputed calls from the multiplex PCR reads with MiXCR, one row per CDR3 protein. The sample lists about 400,000 distinct CDR3 sequences; more than 20% were seen once. Sequenced here: peripheral blood mononuclear cells (PBMCs), sampled when the disease was refractory, from a patient treated with antithyroid drugs. These TCRs come from a female donor with Graves disease.

Notes on this clonotype: A much larger clone differs by one base, so this may be a read error. The chain employs TRBV28 and TRBJ2-5; the match to TRBD2 covers 9 bases. The length of the CDR3 is 14 residues. CDR1 and CDR2 from the germline V gene are MDHEN and SYDVKM. V lost 5 bases and J lost 9; bases outside the gene matches: 10. The CDR3, as DNA: TGTGCCAGCAGTCCGACGGGACTAGCTGAGGCCCAGTACTTC. The encoded protein is CASSPTGLAEAQYF.

CDR3 sequence: CASSLGQGIKNIQYF. In DNA, the CDR3 is TGTGCCAGCTCACTTGGACAGGGGATCAAAAACATTCAGTACTTC. J is TRBJ2-4 and V is TRBV18, with 9 bases lining up with TRBD1. The CDR3 covers 15 residues. J gave up 3 bases and V 4 bases, and 4 bases lay outside the gene matches. Germline V gives CDR1 KGHSH, CDR2 LQKENI.

The chain recombines TRBV7-8 with TRBJ2-2; D unclear. V lost 4 bases to trimming and J lost 7 bases, with 13 bases between them. This CDR3 spans 14 amino acids. In germline, CDR1 is SGHVS, CDR2 FQNEAQ. CDR3 region: CASSSNSFGGELFF. In DNA, the CDR3 is TGTGCCAGCAGCTCCAACTCCTTTGGCGGGGAGCTGTTTTTT. The full variable domain, its missing parts supplied by reference TRBV7-8 and TRBJ2-2, is GAGVSQSPRYKVAKRGQDVALRCDPISGHVSLFWYQQALGQGPEFLTYFQNEAQLDKSGLPSDRFFAERPEGSVSTLKIQRTQQEDSAVYLCASSSNSFGGELFFGEGSRLTVL.

This clonotype was detected only a few times. The CDR3 DNA follows: TGTGCCAGCAGCTTCGCGGACAGACCGGTGGGGACCCAGTACTTC. This encodes CASSFADRPVGTQYF. This chain uses TRBV28 with TRBJ2-5, with D possibly being TRBD1 (6 bases). This CDR3 has 15 amino acids. V was trimmed by 6 bases and J by 7 bases, leaving 21 bases between them. The germline V gene has CDR1 MDHEN and CDR2 SYDVKM.

The chain employs TRBV6-2 or TRBV6-3 and TRBJ2-7; no definite D call. The CDR3 covers 12 residues. V was clipped by 5 bases and J by 7 bases, with 12 bases between them. Germline V gene lookup returns CDR1 MNHEY and CDR2 SVGEGT. This CDR3 is CASSEGWWEQYF. For the CDR3, the DNA is TGTGCCAGCAGTGAAGGGTGGTGGGAGCAGTACTTC.

This clonotype was seen repeatedly, ten times or more. V gene TRBV18 combines with J gene TRBJ1-2; D is unresolved. Germline V gene lookup returns CDR1 KGHSH and CDR2 LQKENI. The CDR3 spans 13 residues. V was pared by 8 bases and J by 2 bases, with 12 bases between. The CDR3 DNA reads TGTGCCAGCAGCTTAGACGGGAACTATGGCTACACCTTC. It specifies CASSLDGNYGYTF.

This clonotype was observed at least ten times. The rearrangement links TRBV28 to TRBJ1-1; D uncertain. This CDR3 contains 12 residues. CDR1 and CDR2 (germline): MDHEN, SYDVKM. The V end lost 5 bases, the J end lost 10 bases, and 14 bases lay between the germline ends. Written as DNA, the CDR3 is TGTGCCAGCAGTCCCCCCGGCAGAAGAGCTTTCTTT. This translates into CASSPPGRRAFF.

This clonotype was observed at least ten times. The V and J genes are TRBV6-5 and TRBJ2-7, with D maybe TRBD2 (6 bases). From germline, CDR1 is MNHEY and CDR2 SVGAGI. Deletions cut 2 bases from V and 2 bases from J, with 16 bases between. The CDR3 runs to 16 residues. The CDR3 region is CASSYGGPADPYEQYF. The CDR3 DNA follows: TGTGCCAGCAGTTACGGAGGGCCAGCAGATCCCTACGAGCAGTACTTC.

This clonotype was observed a handful of times. The chain carries TRBV14 and TRBJ1-3, with D tentatively TRBD1 (5 bases). Trimming removed 4 bases at V and 2 bases at J, with 12 bases between. The germline V gene has CDR1 SGHDN and CDR2 FVKESK. This CDR3 region has 15 residues. This CDR3 reads CASSRDSSPGNTIYF. Written as DNA, the CDR3 is TGTGCCAGCAGCCGTGACAGTAGTCCTGGAAACACCATATATTTT.

This clonotype has at least ten counts. This chain connects TRBV7-9 to TRBJ1-1; a possible D gene is TRBD1 (6 bases). The length of the CDR3 is 15 residues. Germline CDR1 is SEHNR and CDR2 is FQNEAQ (reference sequence). V was trimmed by 1 base and J by 3 bases, leaving 12 bases between them. The CDR3: CASSLVGGADTEAFF. The CDR3 DNA reads as TGTGCCAGCAGCTTAGTCGGGGGGGCTGACACTGAAGCTTTCTTT.

This clonotype appeared a few times. The chain uses TRBV18 and TRBJ2-5; D unresolved. V was clipped by 3 bases and J by 5 bases, with 10 bases between them. Per the germline V gene, CDR1 is KGHSH and CDR2 is LQKENI. CDR3 length: 13 amino acids. CDR3 sequence (DNA): TGTGCCAGCTCACCGGGGATAGAGGAGACCCAGTACTTC. The encoded protein is CASSPGIEETQYF.

This clonotype came up many times. V is TRBV12-3 or TRBV12-4 and J is TRBJ2-7, with D possibly TRBD2 on 5 matching bases. The CDR3 has 18 amino acids. Trimming stripped 5 bases from V and 3 bases from J, with 26 bases between. Here the CDR3 reads CASSPRVFTGNVDYEQYF. CDR3 DNA: TGTGCCAGCAGTCCACGGGTGTTCACGGGGAATGTCGACTACGAGCAGTACTTC.

This clonotype was seen ten or more times. V usage is TRBV2 and J usage is TRBJ2-7, with unresolved D. The CDR3 is 12 residues long. Germline loops: CDR1 SNHLY, CDR2 FYNNEI. V gave up 7 bases and J gave up 0 bases, with 7 bases separating them. The chain's CDR3 is CASTPDSYEQYF. The CDR3, as DNA: TGTGCCAGCACTCCGGACTCCTACGAGCAGTACTTC. The complete variable domain, with remaining parts taken from reference TRBV2 and TRBJ2-7, reads EPEVTQTPSHQVTQMGQEVILRCVPISNHLYFYWYRQILGQKVEFLVSFYNNEISEKSEIFDDQFSVERPDGSNFTLKIRSTKLEDSAMYFCASTPDSYEQYFGPGTRLTVT.

This clonotype was recorded at least ten times. V usage is TRBV15 and J usage is TRBJ2-4; possibly TRBD2 for D (5 bases). Germline CDR1 LNHNV, CDR2 YYDKDF (reference sequence). CDR3 size: 15 residues. V was pared by 1 base and J by 0 bases, with 7 bases between. In DNA form, the CDR3 reads TGTGCCACCAGCAGAGGGAGGCAAGCCAAAAACATTCAGTACTTC. Translating gives CATSRGRQAKNIQYF.

This clonotype was counted between two and nine times. The J gene is TRBJ2-5, the V gene TRBV7-9; 7 bases match TRBD1. From germline, CDR1 is SEHNR and CDR2 FQNEAQ (reference sequence). There are 16 residues in the CDR3. The V and J ends lost 5 bases and 1 base, in that order; junction bases with no gene match: 10. DNA of the CDR3: TGTGCCAGCAGCCGTTATACAGGGGTCCCCCAAGAGACCCAGTACTTC. It codes for CASSRYTGVPQETQYF.

This clonotype was seen repeatedly, ten times or more. V usage is TRBV28 and J usage is TRBJ1-5, with D hard to call. Looked up from germline, CDR1 is MDHEN and CDR2 is SYDVKM. The CDR3 contains 11 residues. The V end was cut by 5 bases, the J end by 5 bases, with 4 bases between. CDR3 nucleotide sequence: TGTGCCAGCAGTAAAGATCAGCCCCAGCATTTT. Protein: CASSKDQPQHF.

There are many counts of this clonotype. This chain connects TRBV2 to TRBJ1-2, with TRBD1 identical over 8 bases. Germline V gene lookup returns CDR1 SNHLY and CDR2 FYNNEI. Germline trimming cut 7 bases from V and 4 bases from J; bases unmatched to any gene: 8. This CDR3 has 14 amino acids. The CDR3 DNA reads TGTGCCAGCACGAGACAGGGGAGGGTCTATGGCTACACCTTC. Translation gives CASTRQGRVYGYTF.

The chain carries TRBV9 and TRBJ2-5; TRBD1 matches 7 bases. The V and J ends lost 3 bases and 1 base, in that order; junction bases with no gene match: 3. CDR3 length equals 14 residues. The V gene's germline CDR1 is SGDLS and CDR2 YYNGEE. CDR3 nucleotide sequence: TGTGCCAGCAGCGCCAGGGGGACCCAAGAGACCCAGTACTTC. Its translation: CASSARGTQETQYF.